The sequence of this T cell receptor (beta chain) was determined in a study of beta chain features in type 1 diabetes. Study background: Age and gender were similar between patients and healthy donors, as were cell yields.

Worth noting for this clone: As yet, its antigen is unknown.

Donors contributed one heparinised blood draw apiece, averaging about 110 mL. A sort by CD45RO/CCR7/CD25/CD127/CD95/CD27 yielded CD4+ naive, central memory, regulatory and stem cell-like memory cells. V lost 3 bases, J lost 3 bases, and 5 bases stayed unmatched. Looked up from germline, CDR1 is KGHSH and CDR2 is LQKENI. The CDR3 length is 15 residues. Study observations and caveats: Moderate yet significant TCRB CDR3 shortening was seen in Type 1 diabetes patients in all four CD4+ subsets.

The isolated RNA, all of it, was reverse transcribed, so expressed TCRB transcripts were what got sequenced. Reads from naive, central memory and regulatory T cell samples averaged around 3.5 million. Here immunoSEQ multiplex PCR was the method, and the copy in TCRdb shows in-frame clones only, minus some. Here the sample spans a few hundred thousand clones, approximately 13% being singletons. Source material: naive CD4+ T cells from blood. V and J are TRBV18 and TRBJ1-5; 7 nucleotides agree with TRBD1. The clonotype was recovered from a young woman with type 1 diabetes. Here the CDR3 DNA reads TGTGCCAGCTCACCTGGACAGGCCTACAATCAGCCCCAGCATTTT. Translating it yields CASSPGQAYNQPQHF.